This entry features one T cell receptor beta chain sequence. Only in-frame clones appear in the TCRdb table, and some are missing; sequencing was by immunoSEQ multiplex PCR. Among some 250,000 clones, around 85% were seen once, and the ten largest hold approximately 8%. The record originates from a study of blood T cell repertoires in COVID-19. Study details: Sources were T cells, B-cell-depleted T cells, or PBMCs; the material itself was cDNA or gDNA.

This CDR3 has 17 amino acids. Germline CDR1 LGHNT, CDR2 FRNRAP. With 0 bases removed from V and 4 bases from J, the gap between germline ends came to 17 bases. The sequence was collected from a woman of 80 years or more with acute or convalescent COVID-19. The chain uses TRBV12-5 and TRBJ2-3; D gene ambiguous. Sequencing was done on a sample of peripheral blood. For the CDR3, the DNA is TGTGCTAGTGGTTTGGTAGTAGGTACGGGTTCCCCAGATACGCAGTATTTT. Encoded protein: CASGLVVGTGSPDTQYF. Complete variable domain (other parts from reference TRBV12-5 and TRBJ2-3): DARVTQTPRHKVTEMGQEVTMRCQPILGHNTVFWYRQTMMQGLELLAYFRNRAPLDDSGMPKDRFSAEMPDATLATLKIQPSEPRDSAVYFCASGLVVGTGSPDTQYFGPGTRLTVL.